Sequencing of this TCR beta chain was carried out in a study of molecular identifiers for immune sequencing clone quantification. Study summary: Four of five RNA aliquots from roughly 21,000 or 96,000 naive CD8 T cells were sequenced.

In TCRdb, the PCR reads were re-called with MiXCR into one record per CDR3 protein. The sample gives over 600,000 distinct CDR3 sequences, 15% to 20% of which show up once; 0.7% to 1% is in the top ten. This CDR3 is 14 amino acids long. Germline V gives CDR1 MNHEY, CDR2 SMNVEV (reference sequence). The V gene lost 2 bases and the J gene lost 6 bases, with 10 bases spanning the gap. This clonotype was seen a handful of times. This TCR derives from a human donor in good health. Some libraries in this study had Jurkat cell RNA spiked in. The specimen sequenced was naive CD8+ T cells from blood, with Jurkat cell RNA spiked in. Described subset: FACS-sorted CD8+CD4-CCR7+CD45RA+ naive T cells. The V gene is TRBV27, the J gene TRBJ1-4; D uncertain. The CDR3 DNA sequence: TGTGCCAGCAGTTTAGGCAGGAGCCATGAAAAACTGTTTTTT. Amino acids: CASSLGRSHEKLFF. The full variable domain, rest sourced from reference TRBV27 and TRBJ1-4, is EAQVTQNPRYLITVTGKKLTVTCSQNMNHEYMSWYRQDPGLGLRQIYYSMNVEVTDKGDVPEGYKVSRKEKRNFPLILESPSPNQTSLYFCASSLGRSHEKLFFGSGTQLSVL.